This TCR beta chain was sequenced in a study of blood T cell repertoires in COVID-19 (dated by TCRdb to 2018 to 2020). About the investigation overall: Samples from collaborators originated in the United States, Italy and Spain and spanned both the acute and convalescent phases of COVID-19. The prospective study material was composed of cDNA or gDNA derived from T cells, B-cell-depleted T cells, or PBMCs. The dataset comprised deeply sampled blood TCRbeta repertoires from subjects exposed to, actively infected with, or recovered from COVID-19. The repertoires were released in a freely available public database intended as a resource for research on the immune response to SARS-CoV-2. The samples were drawn from two sources: the first 160 participants of the ongoing ImmuneRACE study, and about 1,300 subjects contributed by 6 global collaborators. Nearly every sample came with metadata listing a de-identified subject ID, COVID-19 status, age in years and sex. Where available, HLA class I and class II types were taken from metadata supplied by the sample provider and were not determined by assay-based typing. Results and caveats for the whole study, not just this receptor: The amount of clinical and demographic metadata varied by source and participant and was provided uncurated.

Participants in the prospective study were aged about 18 to 100 years, lived in 20 to 25 United States geographic areas, and enrolled through a virtual design. In the prospective study, cohorts were assigned on the basis of participant-reported clinical history obtained from a screening survey and a study questionnaire. Mobile phlebotomists in the prospective study collected whole blood, serum and a nasopharyngeal or oropharyngeal swab from every participant. Prospective study participants could optionally give additional blood draws and questionnaires over a roughly 2-month period. Blood samples from the prospective study were shipped frozen or at room temperature prior to DNA extraction. The immunoSEQ Assay, a bias-controlled multiplex PCR, was used to amplify TCRbeta CDR3 regions from genomic DNA. In the source study's methods: Nucleated cell counts per sample were estimated from amplification of reference gene primers within the assay. To quantify the absolute abundance of each unique TCRbeta CDR3 rearrangement, sequence reads were collapsed and filtered. For each sample, productive Simpson clonality was calculated as the square root of Simpson's diversity index over productive rearrangements. In TCRdb, the immuneACCESS table is reduced to in-frame sequences with V and J assigned. These tables do not hold every clone; where another copy was compared, an unresolved V gene accounts for under half, and the others remain unexplained. The V and J calls and clone size are taken from that table; D and trimming were inferred from the DNA. This sample is represented by roughly 220,000 clones; 75% to 90% of them were singletons. The ten most abundant clones make up 3% to 3.5% of the sample.

In the case of this clone: Its antigen is not yet known. It has no much larger one-base neighbor in the sample; base qualities were not kept.

From a lookup of the germline V gene, CDR1 and CDR2 are SGDLS and YYNGEE. V was cut back by 4 bases and J by 0 bases, leaving a gap of 16 bases between them. The CDR3 contains 16 residues, cysteine and phenylalanine counted. The only DNA kept is the CDR3, 48 bases in frame from the first base. This sequence originates from a woman aged 18-29 years in a cohort exposed to, infected with or recovered from COVID-19 (not recorded which). Input material: PBMCs or T cells enriched from blood (not recorded which). Recombination connected TRBV9 to TRBJ1-1, and the D gene may be TRBD1, 5 bases matching. The DNA sequence reads TGTGCCAGCAGCCCCAAGGTGGGGGGGATGAACACTGAAGCTTTCTTT. Its protein product is CASSPKVGGMNTEAFF.